The 29 T cell receptor beta chains below all came from one sample that was sequenced in a study of blood T cell repertoires in COVID-19. Clones were sequenced by immunoSEQ multiplex PCR, and TCRdb holds only the in-frame ones, with some missing. Counted here are around 160,000 clones, around 79% occurring once; the ten biggest clones make up approximately 10%. The sample consisted of PBMCs or T cells enriched from blood (not recorded which). All receptors derive from a man aged 45-65 years who had recovered from COVID-19.

The gene calls are TRBV11-2 and TRBJ2-7; 10 nucleotides match TRBD2. Germline V lookup: CDR1 SGHAT, CDR2 FQNNGV. CDR3 length: 16 amino acids. Trimming took 0 bases from V and 4 from J; bases not matched to a gene: 6. The CDR3 is CASSLDSGGLLYEQYF. The DNA for the CDR3 is TGTGCCAGCAGCTTAGATAGCGGGGGGCTACTATACGAGCAGTACTTC.

This clone showed up just a few times. The gene calls are TRBV11-3 and TRBJ2-2, with a tentative D call TRBD1 (5 bases). Germline CDR1 is SGHNT and CDR2 is YENEEA. V was pared by 0 bases and J by 5 bases, with 7 bases between. The CDR3 contains 14 residues. CDR3 nucleotides: TGTGCCAGCAGCTTAGATCAGGGTACCGGGGAGCTGTTTTTT. Protein product: CASSLDQGTGELFF.

V is TRBV19 and J is TRBJ1-5; D is unresolved. This CDR3 region has 14 residues. The germline CDR1 and CDR2 sequences are LNHDA and SQIVND (reference sequence). The V and J ends lost 5 bases and 5 bases respectively, with 13 bases between them. This chain's CDR3 is CASSQNRGYQPQHF. For the CDR3, the DNA is TGTGCCAGTAGTCAGAACAGAGGGTATCAGCCCCAGCATTTT.

The chain has TRBV7-8 and TRBJ1-1, with D possibly matching TRBD1 (6 bases). The CDR3 extends over 14 amino acids. Trimming took off 5 bases at V and 1 base at J, with 11 bases between the two ends. Per the germline V gene, CDR1 is SGHVS and CDR2 is FQNEAQ. The CDR3 DNA follows: TGTGCCAGCAGCCATGAACAGGGGAACACTGAAGCTTTCTTT. Translating gives CASSHEQGNTEAFF.

The chain combines TRBV18 with TRBJ2-5, with TRBD1 matching over 9 bases. V was pared by 2 bases and J by 5 bases, with 12 bases of the junction left unmatched. The CDR3 is 17 residues long. Germline lookup yields CDR1 KGHSH and CDR2 LQKENI. The CDR3: CASSPRGQGRFGETQYF. The CDR3 DNA is TGTGCCAGCTCACCAAGGGGACAGGGTCGTTTCGGGGAGACCCAGTACTTC.

This chain joins TRBV19 and TRBJ2-7; perhaps TRBD1 as D (6 bases). The V gene's germline CDR1 is LNHDA and CDR2 SQIVND (reference sequence). V shed 5 bases and J shed 2 bases, with 13 bases lying between them. The CDR3 runs 14 residues. In DNA form, the CDR3 reads TGTGCCAGTAGTCCCCGGGACACTACCTACGAGCAGTACTTC. This gives the protein CASSPRDTTYEQYF.

V is TRBV5-4 and J is TRBJ1-1, with 7 bases fitting TRBD1. V was clipped by 2 bases and J by 3 bases; unmatched bases: 10. The CDR3 has 16 residues. From germline, CDR1 is SGHNT and CDR2 YYREEE (reference sequence). DNA of the CDR3: TGTGCCAGCAGCTTTCCGGGACGACAGGGTGACACTGAAGCTTTCTTT. Encoded protein: CASSFPGRQGDTEAFF.

V gene TRBV18 combines with J gene TRBJ1-6; TRBD1 matches 8 bases. J was trimmed by 10 bases and V by 5 bases; bases with no gene match: 10. This CDR3 spans 15 amino acids. CDR1 and CDR2 from the germline V gene are KGHSH and LQKENI. CDR3 amino acids: CASSDGQGEASPLHF. The CDR3 DNA sequence: TGTGCCAGCTCAGACGGACAGGGCGAAGCATCACCCCTCCACTTT.

V usage is TRBV14 and J usage is TRBJ2-2; 7 nucleotides align to TRBD1. With V trimmed by 4 bases and J by 9 bases, 11 bases remained unmatched. The CDR3 runs to 15 residues. Germline V gives CDR1 SGHDN, CDR2 FVKESK. CDR3 sequence reads: CASSPRQGPRRELFF. DNA of the CDR3: TGTGCCAGCAGCCCTCGACAGGGCCCTCGAAGGGAGCTGTTTTTT.

The chain uses TRBV6-5 and TRBJ2-2; no firm D call. The V and J ends lost 3 bases and 4 bases respectively, with 12 bases between them. The CDR3 is made up of 15 amino acids. Germline CDR1 reads MNHEY; CDR2 reads SVGAGI. The chain's CDR3 is CASSYLSRSTGELFF. The CDR3 DNA follows: TGTGCCAGCAGTTATTTATCCAGATCCACCGGGGAGCTGTTTTTT.

This clone was counted a few times. The chain has TRBV28 and TRBJ1-5, with a weak D call TRBD1 (5 bases). V shed 8 bases and J shed 3 bases, with 17 bases lying between them. CDR1 and CDR2 from the germline V gene are MDHEN and SYDVKM. CDR3 length equals 15 residues. CDR3 nucleotide sequence: TGTGCCAGCTGGGAGGGTTCAGGGAACAATCAGCCCCAGCATTTT. It translates to CASWEGSGNNQPQHF.

This clone was picked up a small number of times. The V call is TRBV10-3, the J call TRBJ2-1; weak D call: TRBD1 (6 bases). CDR1 is ENHRY, CDR2 SYGVKD, per germline. CDR3 length: 12 residues. The V and J ends lost 6 bases and 7 bases respectively, with 10 bases between them. The CDR3 nucleotides are TGTGCCATCAGCCCCAGGGGAAATGAGCAGTTCTTC. Its translation: CAISPRGNEQFF.

This chain links TRBV7-2 with TRBJ2-1; D remains ambiguous. Germline V lookup: CDR1 SGHTA, CDR2 FQGNSA. This CDR3 region has 15 residues. V was shortened by 5 bases and J by 7 bases, with 18 bases between the two germline ends. The CDR3 region has the DNA TGTGCCAGCAGCGTTGCTAGTGAGAGAAGGAATGAGCAGTTCTTC. Translating gives CASSVASERRNEQFF.

The chain carries TRBV11-2 and TRBJ2-7, with D possibly being TRBD2 (7 bases). The CDR3 has 14 residues. Per germline, CDR1 SGHAT and CDR2 FQNNGV. Trimming cost V 8 bases and J 6 bases, with 20 bases left between them. This CDR3 reads CASLKGGPAGEQYF. The CDR3 nucleotides are TGTGCCAGCCTTAAGGGGGGGCCTGCTGGCGAGCAGTACTTC.

The chain is built from TRBV7-9 and TRBJ1-2, with 11 bases identical to TRBD1. The V gene end was trimmed by 5 bases and the J gene end by 1 base; junction bases not matched to a gene: 9. Germline assignment: CDR1 SEHNR and CDR2 FQNEAQ (reference sequence). CDR3 length: 17 residues. CDR3 protein: CASSPGGQGAINYGYTF. CDR3 DNA sequence: TGTGCCAGCAGCCCGGGAGGACAGGGGGCAATTAACTATGGCTACACCTTC.

The chain has TRBV6-5 and TRBJ2-7; no clear D gene. In germline, CDR1 is MNHEY, CDR2 SVGAGI. This CDR3 contains 15 residues. V was cut by 3 bases and J by 0 bases, with 12 bases left in between. DNA for the CDR3: TGTGCCAGCAGTTATACGGCGGTGAGCTCCTACGAGCAGTACTTC. It encodes CASSYTAVSSYEQYF.

V and J are TRBV4-1 and TRBJ1-2, with D possibly TRBD1 on 6 matching bases. V was pared by 4 bases and J by 8 bases, with 20 bases between. From germline, CDR1 is MGHRA and CDR2 YSYEKL. CDR3 length: 15 residues. The CDR3 nucleotides are TGCGCCAGCAGCCTAAAGGAGGCGGGGGGCGAGGGCTACACCTTC. Protein product: CASSLKEAGGEGYTF.

V usage is TRBV7-8 and J usage is TRBJ2-7; D might be TRBD2 (6 bases). V was cut by 5 bases and J by 6 bases, with 11 bases left in between. The germline CDR1 and CDR2 sequences are SGHVS and FQNEAQ. The CDR3 has 12 amino acids. As DNA, the CDR3 is TGTGCCAGCAGCGCGGGAAGCCTCGAGCAGTACTTC. It encodes CASSAGSLEQYF.

The chain uses TRBV2 and TRBJ2-3; possibly TRBD2 for D (5 bases). Germline V lookup: CDR1 SNHLY, CDR2 FYNNEI. The CDR3 covers 13 residues. V shed 6 bases and J shed 0 bases, with 7 bases lying between them. The CDR3 loop reads CASSGVSTDTQYF. The CDR3 DNA follows: TGTGCCAGCAGCGGGGTTAGCACAGATACGCAGTATTTT.

The V and J genes are TRBV19 and TRBJ2-5; D perhaps matches TRBD1 (5 bases). Germline-derived CDR1 and CDR2 are LNHDA and SQIVND (reference sequence). The CDR3 consists of 14 residues. Trimming cost V 3 bases and J 4 bases, with 12 bases left between them. For the CDR3, the DNA is TGTGCCAGTAGTATTTCAGGGATGGCAGAGACCCAGTACTTC. Protein: CASSISGMAETQYF.

The V and J genes are TRBV18 and TRBJ2-7; the D gene is possibly TRBD2 (7 bases). The ends were cut back, 3 bases at V and 3 bases at J, with 21 bases in the middle. The V gene's germline CDR1 is KGHSH and CDR2 LQKENI. The CDR3 sequence is 17 residues long. Here the CDR3 DNA reads TGTGCCAGCTCACCTTTAATCCCGGGGGGCGGCTACTACGAGCAGTACTTC. It specifies CASSPLIPGGGYYEQYF.

This clone was observed a few times. This chain connects TRBV2 to TRBJ2-3; TRBD2 might be the D (6 bases). The germline CDR1 and CDR2 sequences are SNHLY and FYNNEI. The ends were cut back, 8 bases at V and 2 bases at J, with 8 bases in the middle. This CDR3 has 12 residues. The CDR3 here is CASRRDTDTQYF. Here the CDR3 DNA reads TGTGCCAGCCGGCGGGACACAGATACGCAGTATTTT. The variable domain in full, with the rest retrieved from reference TRBV2 and TRBJ2-3, is EPEVTQTPSHQVTQMGQEVILRCVPISNHLYFYWYRQILGQKVEFLVSFYNNEISEKSEIFDDQFSVERPDGSNFTLKIRSTKLEDSAMYFCASRRDTDTQYFGPGTRLTVL.

The chain couples TRBV5-1 to TRBJ2-5, with D possibly matching TRBD2 (5 bases). CDR1 and CDR2 (germline): SGHRS, YFSETQ. V gave up 0 bases and J gave up 1 base, with 16 bases separating them. The CDR3 contains 17 residues. The CDR3 DNA reads as TGCGCCAGCAGCTTGGCGGGTCTCGGGGTAGGCCAAGAGACCCAGTACTTC. As protein: CASSLAGLGVGQETQYF.

The rearrangement uses TRBV5-1 and TRBJ2-7, with TRBD2 matching over 10 bases. Germline values: CDR1 SGHRS, CDR2 YFSETQ. The CDR3 loop spans 15 amino acids. Trimming took 4 bases from V and 5 from J; bases not matched to a gene: 9. This CDR3 reads CASSAALAGVHEQYF. DNA of the CDR3: TGCGCCAGCAGCGCTGCCCTAGCGGGAGTACACGAGCAGTACTTC.

This clone has more than one count but fewer than ten. V gene TRBV4-1 combines with J gene TRBJ2-7; weak D call: TRBD2 (5 bases). This CDR3 has 16 amino acids. CDR1 is MGHRA and CDR2 is YSYEKL in the germline V gene. Trimming removed 4 bases from V and 1 base from J, with 17 bases in between. The CDR3 sequence is CASSPLLRRKSYEQYF. In nucleotides, the CDR3 is TGCGCCAGCAGCCCCCTCCTCAGGAGGAAGTCCTACGAGCAGTACTTC.

J is TRBJ2-5 and V is TRBV6-5; 9 nucleotides align to TRBD1. The CDR3 consists of 15 residues. Germline loops: CDR1 MNHEY, CDR2 SVGAGI. Trimming cost V 1 base and J 5 bases; bases outside gene matches: 5. The CDR3 DNA follows: TGTGCCAGCAGTTACTGGGGACAGGGACGCGAGACCCAGTACTTC. Translation: CASSYWGQGRETQYF.

The chain couples TRBV3-1 (or the pseudogene TRBV3-2) to TRBJ2-2, with 9 nucleotides matching TRBD1. CDR1 and CDR2 from the germline V gene are LGHDT and YNNKEL (reference sequence). Losses at the gene ends were 2 bases for V and 0 bases for J; bases not matched to a gene: 10. CDR3 size: 19 residues. The CDR3 DNA follows: TGTGCCAGCAGCCAATTCCGGGACAGGGATCCAACGAACACCGGGGAGCTGTTTTTT. It is translated as CASSQFRDRDPTNTGELFF.

The chain has TRBV2 and TRBJ1-4; D remains ambiguous. CDR3 length: 16 residues. Deletions cut 0 bases from V and 7 bases from J, with 15 bases between. CDR1 is SNHLY and CDR2 is FYNNEI in the germline V gene. CDR3 DNA sequence: TGTGCCAGCAGTGAAGCGAGGGCCCCGGGGAGTGAAAAACTGTTTTTT. This gives the protein CASSEARAPGSEKLFF.

A word on this clone: Other nucleotide sequences in the sample specify the same CDR3. The CDR3 region has the DNA TGCGCCAGCAGCTTGGCGGCAGGGGGTACCGGGGAGCTGTTTTTT. Its translation is CASSLAAGGTGELFF. The chain links TRBV5-1 to TRBJ2-2; 7 bases line up with TRBD1. Germline assignment: CDR1 SGHRS and CDR2 YFSETQ. After removal of 0 bases from V and 5 bases from J, the junction contained 4 bases not matched to a gene. CDR3 size: 15 residues.